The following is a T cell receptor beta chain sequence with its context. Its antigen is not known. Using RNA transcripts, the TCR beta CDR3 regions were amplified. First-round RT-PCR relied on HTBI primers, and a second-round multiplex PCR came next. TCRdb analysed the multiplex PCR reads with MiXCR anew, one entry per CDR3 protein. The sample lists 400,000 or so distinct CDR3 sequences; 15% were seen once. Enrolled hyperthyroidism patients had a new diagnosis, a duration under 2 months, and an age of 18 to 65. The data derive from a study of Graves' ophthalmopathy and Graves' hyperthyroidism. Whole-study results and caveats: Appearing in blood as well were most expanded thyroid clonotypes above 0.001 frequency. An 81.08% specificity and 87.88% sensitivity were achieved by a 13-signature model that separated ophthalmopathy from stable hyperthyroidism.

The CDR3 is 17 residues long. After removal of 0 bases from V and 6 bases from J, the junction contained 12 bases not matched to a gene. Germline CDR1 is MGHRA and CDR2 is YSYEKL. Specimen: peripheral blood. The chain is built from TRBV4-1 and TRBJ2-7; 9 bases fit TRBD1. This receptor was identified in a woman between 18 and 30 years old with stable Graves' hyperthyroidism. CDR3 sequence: CASSQDPRTGVLREQYF. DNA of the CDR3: TGCGCCAGCAGCCAAGATCCCCGGACAGGGGTTTTGCGCGAGCAGTACTTC.